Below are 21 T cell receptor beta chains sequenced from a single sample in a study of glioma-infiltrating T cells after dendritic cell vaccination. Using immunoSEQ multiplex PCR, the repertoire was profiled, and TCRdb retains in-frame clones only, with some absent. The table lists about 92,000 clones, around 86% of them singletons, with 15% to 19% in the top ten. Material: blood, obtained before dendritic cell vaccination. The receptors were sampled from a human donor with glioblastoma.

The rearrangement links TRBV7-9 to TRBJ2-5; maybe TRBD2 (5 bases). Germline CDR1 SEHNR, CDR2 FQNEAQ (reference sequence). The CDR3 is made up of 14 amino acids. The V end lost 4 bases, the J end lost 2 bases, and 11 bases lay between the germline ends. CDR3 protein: CASSSPGLQETQYF. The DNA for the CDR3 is TGTGCCAGCAGCTCCCCTGGACTGCAAGAGACCCAGTACTTC.

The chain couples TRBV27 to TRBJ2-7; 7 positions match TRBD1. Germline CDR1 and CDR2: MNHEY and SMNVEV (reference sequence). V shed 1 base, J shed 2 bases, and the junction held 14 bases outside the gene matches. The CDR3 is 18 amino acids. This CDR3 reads CASSLYRGPRPNAYEQYF. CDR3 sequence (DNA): TGTGCCAGCAGTTTATACAGGGGTCCAAGACCCAATGCCTACGAGCAGTACTTC.

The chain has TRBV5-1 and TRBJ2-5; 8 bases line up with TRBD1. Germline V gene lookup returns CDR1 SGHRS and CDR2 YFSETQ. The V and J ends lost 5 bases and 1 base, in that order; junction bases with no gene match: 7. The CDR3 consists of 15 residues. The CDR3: CASREQDRGQETQYF. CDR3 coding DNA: TGCGCCAGCAGGGAACAAGACAGGGGCCAAGAGACCCAGTACTTC.

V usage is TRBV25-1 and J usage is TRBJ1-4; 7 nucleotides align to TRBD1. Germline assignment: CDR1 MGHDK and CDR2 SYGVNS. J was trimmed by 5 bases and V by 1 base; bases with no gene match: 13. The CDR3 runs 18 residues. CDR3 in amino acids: CASSEWGLPGQSNEKLFF. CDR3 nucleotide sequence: TGTGCCAGCAGTGAATGGGGGCTCCCGGGACAGAGCAATGAAAAACTGTTTTTT.

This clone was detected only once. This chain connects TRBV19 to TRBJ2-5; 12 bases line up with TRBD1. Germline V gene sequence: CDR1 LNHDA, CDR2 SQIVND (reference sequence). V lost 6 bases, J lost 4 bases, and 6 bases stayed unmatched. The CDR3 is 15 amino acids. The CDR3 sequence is CASSPGQGAPETQYF. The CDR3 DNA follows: TGTGCCAGTAGCCCGGGACAGGGGGCTCCAGAGACCCAGTACTTC.

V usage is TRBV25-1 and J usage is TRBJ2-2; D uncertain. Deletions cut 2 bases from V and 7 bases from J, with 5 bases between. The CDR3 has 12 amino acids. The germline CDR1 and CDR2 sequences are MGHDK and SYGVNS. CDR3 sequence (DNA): TGTGCCAGCAGTGAAAGAGGCGGGGAGCTGTTTTTT. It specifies CASSERGGELFF.

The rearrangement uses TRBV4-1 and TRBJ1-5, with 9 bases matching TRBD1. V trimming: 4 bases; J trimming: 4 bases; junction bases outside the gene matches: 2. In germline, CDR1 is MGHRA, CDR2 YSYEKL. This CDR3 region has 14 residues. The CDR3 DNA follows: TGCGCCAGCAGCCCCGACAGGGGGAATCAGCCCCAGCATTTT. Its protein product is CASSPDRGNQPQHF.

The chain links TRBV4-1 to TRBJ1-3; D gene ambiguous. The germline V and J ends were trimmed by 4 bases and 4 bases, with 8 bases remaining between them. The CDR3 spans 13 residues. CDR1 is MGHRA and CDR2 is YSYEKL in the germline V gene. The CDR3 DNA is TGCGCCAGCAGCCTCGACTGGGGAAACACCATATATTTT. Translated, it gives CASSLDWGNTIYF.

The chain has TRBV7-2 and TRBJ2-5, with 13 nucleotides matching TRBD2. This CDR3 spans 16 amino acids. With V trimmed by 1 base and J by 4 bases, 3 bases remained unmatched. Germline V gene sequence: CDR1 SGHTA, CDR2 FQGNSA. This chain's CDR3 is CASSLGLAGGAETQYF. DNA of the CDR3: TGTGCCAGCAGCTTAGGACTAGCGGGGGGCGCAGAGACCCAGTACTTC.

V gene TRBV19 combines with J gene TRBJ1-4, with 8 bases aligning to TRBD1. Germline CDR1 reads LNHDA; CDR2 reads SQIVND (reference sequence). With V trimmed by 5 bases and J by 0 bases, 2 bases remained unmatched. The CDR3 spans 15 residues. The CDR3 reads CASSAQGATNEKLFF. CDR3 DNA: TGTGCCAGTAGTGCACAGGGGGCAACTAATGAAAAACTGTTTTTT.

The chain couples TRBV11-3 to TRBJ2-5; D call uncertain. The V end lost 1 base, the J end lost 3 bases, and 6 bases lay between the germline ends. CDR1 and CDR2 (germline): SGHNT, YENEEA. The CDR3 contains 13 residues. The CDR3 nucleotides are TGTGCCAGCAGCTTAGGGAGCGAAGAGACCCAGTACTTC. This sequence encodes CASSLGSEETQYF.

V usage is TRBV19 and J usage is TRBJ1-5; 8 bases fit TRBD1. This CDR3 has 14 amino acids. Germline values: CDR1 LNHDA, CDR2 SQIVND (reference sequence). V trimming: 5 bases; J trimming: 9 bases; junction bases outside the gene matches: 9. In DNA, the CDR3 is TGTGCCAGTAGTGGCAGGGGGCAAGGTTTGCCCCAGCATTTT. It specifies CASSGRGQGLPQHF.

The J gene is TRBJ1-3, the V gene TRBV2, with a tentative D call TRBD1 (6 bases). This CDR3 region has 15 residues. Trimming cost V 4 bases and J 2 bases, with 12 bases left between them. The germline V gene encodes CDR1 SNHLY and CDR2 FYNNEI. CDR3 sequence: CASSAPGVPGNTIYF. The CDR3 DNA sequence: TGTGCCAGCAGTGCCCCAGGGGTACCTGGAAACACCATATATTTT.

CDR3 DNA: TGTGCCAGCAGTACCAACCGAGCGGGAGGCGGGGGTACGCAGTATTTT. The encoded protein is CASSTNRAGGGGTQYF. The rearrangement uses TRBV27 and TRBJ2-3; 9 bases match TRBD2. CDR3 length: 16 residues. Germline CDR1 MNHEY, CDR2 SMNVEV (reference sequence). V lost 5 bases to trimming and J lost 8 bases; unmatched junction nucleotides: 14.

Here the CDR3 reads CASSFGQGLAEAFF. The DNA of the CDR3 is TGTGCCAGCAGCTTTGGACAGGGCTTGGCTGAAGCTTTCTTT. This rearrangement joins TRBV5-6 to TRBJ1-1; the match to TRBD1 covers 8 bases. CDR1 and CDR2 from the germline V gene are SGHDT and YYEEEE. V was clipped by 2 bases and J by 6 bases; unmatched bases: 6. This CDR3 contains 14 residues.

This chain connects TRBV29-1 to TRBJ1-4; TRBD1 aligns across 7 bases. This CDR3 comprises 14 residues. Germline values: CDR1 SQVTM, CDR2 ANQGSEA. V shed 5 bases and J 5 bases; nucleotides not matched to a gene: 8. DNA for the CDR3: TGCAGCGTTCTAGCGGGACAGATGAATGAAAAACTGTTTTTT. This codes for CSVLAGQMNEKLFF.

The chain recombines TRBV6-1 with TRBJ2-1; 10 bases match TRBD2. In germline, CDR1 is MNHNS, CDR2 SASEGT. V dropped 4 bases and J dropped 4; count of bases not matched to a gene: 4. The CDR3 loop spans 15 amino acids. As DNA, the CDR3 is TGTGCCAGCAGTGCCGGGACTAGCGAATACAATGAGCAGTTCTTC. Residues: CASSAGTSEYNEQFF.

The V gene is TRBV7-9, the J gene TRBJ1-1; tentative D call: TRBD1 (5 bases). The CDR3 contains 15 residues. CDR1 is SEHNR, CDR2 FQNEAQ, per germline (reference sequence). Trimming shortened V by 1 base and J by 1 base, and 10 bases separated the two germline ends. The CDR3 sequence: CASSLVGGSNTEAFF. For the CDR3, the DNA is TGTGCCAGCAGCTTAGTGGGGGGATCGAACACTGAAGCTTTCTTT.

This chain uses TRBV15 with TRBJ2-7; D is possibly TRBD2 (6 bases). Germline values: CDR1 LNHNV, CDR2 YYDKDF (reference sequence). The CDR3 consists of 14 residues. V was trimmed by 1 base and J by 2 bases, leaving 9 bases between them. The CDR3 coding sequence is TGTGCCACCAGCAGAGCCGGGACTCCCTACGAGCAGTACTTC. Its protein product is CATSRAGTPYEQYF.

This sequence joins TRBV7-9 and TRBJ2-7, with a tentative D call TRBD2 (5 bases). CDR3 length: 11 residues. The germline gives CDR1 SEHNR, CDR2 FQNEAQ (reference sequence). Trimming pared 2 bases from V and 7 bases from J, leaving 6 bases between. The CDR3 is CASSLQREQYF. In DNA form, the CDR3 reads TGTGCCAGCAGCTTACAGCGGGAGCAGTACTTC.

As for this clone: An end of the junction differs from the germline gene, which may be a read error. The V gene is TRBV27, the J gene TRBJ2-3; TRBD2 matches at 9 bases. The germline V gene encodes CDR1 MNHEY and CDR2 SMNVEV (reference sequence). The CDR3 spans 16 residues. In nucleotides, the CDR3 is TGTGCCAGCAGTTTCCACAGCGGGACTAGCAAAGATACGCAGTATTTT. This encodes CASSFHSGTSKDTQYF.